These T cell receptor beta chains were read from a single sample in a study of OX40 agonist ivuxolimab in advanced cancers. The table came from immunoSEQ multiplex PCR; TCRdb's copy has only in-frame clones and leaves some out. The sample lists some 100,000 clones; approximately 94% were seen once. The sample here was CD4+ or CD8+ T cells sorted from blood, taken in a trial of the OX40 agonist ivuxolimab. The receptors derive from an adult with an advanced solid tumor such as melanoma, head and neck, liver or kidney cancer. The CDR3 runs from the conserved cysteine through the conserved F or W. A D gene is named only where the DNA matches it firmly. Size is omitted from some rows. Given values are once, few, many or a class for expanded clones.

clone_size: .
j_call: TRBJ2-5
v_call: TRBV13
d_call: TRBD2
cdr3_nt: TGTGCCAGCAGCTTAAGGGGATCCGGACTAGCACGAGAGACCCAGTACTTC
cdr3_aa: CASSLRGSGLARETQYF

clone_size: .
j_call: TRBJ1-5
v_call: TRBV27
d_call: .
cdr3_nt: TGTGCCAGCAAGGTGCAGCCTTTTAGCAATCAGCCCCAGCATTTT
cdr3_aa: CASKVQPFSNQPQHF

clone_size: once
j_call: TRBJ2-3
v_call: TRBV2
d_call: .
cdr3_nt: TGTGCCAGCAGTGAAGAGGATACAGATACGCAGTATTTT
cdr3_aa: CASSEEDTDTQYF

clone_size: .
j_call: TRBJ2-5
v_call: TRBV5-3
d_call: .
cdr3_nt: TGTGCCAGAAGCTTGGGCCCTAGGAGGGGGCAAGAGACCCAGTACTTC
cdr3_aa: CARSLGPRRGQETQYF

clone_size: .
j_call: TRBJ1-2
v_call: TRBV27
d_call: .
cdr3_nt: TGTGCCAGCAGTTTATCGAATTGGCAGGTCGACAGCTATGGCTACACCTTC
cdr3_aa: CASSLSNWQVDSYGYTF

clone_size: .
j_call: TRBJ1-1
v_call: TRBV4-1
d_call: .
cdr3_nt: TGCGCCAGCAGCCAAGATTCGGGGGTCAGTACTGAAGCTTTCTTT
cdr3_aa: CASSQDSGVSTEAFF

clone_size: .
j_call: TRBJ2-7
v_call: TRBV29-1
d_call: TRBD2
cdr3_nt: TGCAGCGTTGAGGGGCTGTCATGGCGGGAGGGCTTGAGTTACTACGAGCAGTACTTC
cdr3_aa: CSVEGLSWREGLSYYEQYF

clone_size: .
j_call: TRBJ2-3
v_call: TRBV7-6
d_call: .
cdr3_nt: TGTGCCAGCAGCTTAGATGGGGGCAGGGGGGAGAGCACAGATACGCAGTATTTT
cdr3_aa: CASSLDGGRGESTDTQYF

clone_size: .
j_call: TRBJ1-1
v_call: TRBV11-2
d_call: .
cdr3_nt: TGTGCCAGCAGCTTCTGGGGGGGCAGACTGAACACTGAAGCTTTCTTT
cdr3_aa: CASSFWGGRLNTEAFF

clone_size: once
j_call: TRBJ2-5
v_call: TRBV6-5
d_call: TRBD2
cdr3_nt: TGTGCCAGCAGCCCTGGGACTAGCTCCCAAGAGACCCAGTACTTC
cdr3_aa: CASSPGTSSQETQYF

clone_size: .
j_call: TRBJ1-1
v_call: TRBV2
d_call: .
cdr3_nt: TGTGCCAGCAGCGCCGGGACCCCAAGGACTGAAGCTTTCTTT
cdr3_aa: CASSAGTPRTEAFF

clone_size: .
j_call: TRBJ2-2
v_call: TRBV5-4
d_call: .
cdr3_nt: TGTGCCAGCAGCTTTTCGTCTAGCCCCTACGGGGAGCTGTTTTTT
cdr3_aa: CASSFSSSPYGELFF

clone_size: .
j_call: TRBJ1-2
v_call: TRBV18
d_call: .
cdr3_nt: TGTGCCAGCTCACCAGTCCAGGGCACTAACTATGGCTACACCTTC
cdr3_aa: CASSPVQGTNYGYTF

clone_size: .
j_call: TRBJ1-4
v_call: TRBV6-5
d_call: .
cdr3_nt: TGTGCCAGCAGTTACTCATTTGCGGGGGCGGGTGAAAAACTGTTTTTT
cdr3_aa: CASSYSFAGAGEKLFF

clone_size: .
j_call: TRBJ2-5
v_call: TRBV28
d_call: .
cdr3_nt: TGTGCCAGCAGCCGCTCCCCAGGAGAGACCCAGTACTTC
cdr3_aa: CASSRSPGETQYF

clone_size: .
j_call: TRBJ2-6
v_call: TRBV27
d_call: TRBD2
cdr3_nt: TGTGCCACCTCACCCCTGTCGCCTAGCGGGTGGGCCAACGTCCTGACTTTC
cdr3_aa: CATSPLSPSGWANVLTF

clone_size: .
j_call: TRBJ1-2
v_call: TRBV20-1
d_call: .
cdr3_nt: TGCAGTGCCCCCCATTTGGGGGTGGTCACCTTC
cdr3_aa: CSAPHLGVVTF

clone_size: .
j_call: TRBJ1-4
v_call: TRBV9
d_call: TRBD1
cdr3_nt: TGTGCCAGCAGCGCTGGGACAGGGGGCCCTCTAACCTTT
cdr3_aa: CASSAGTGGPLTF

clone_size: .
j_call: TRBJ2-5
v_call: TRBV7-9
d_call: .
cdr3_nt: TGTGCCAGCAGCTCCCCCTCGGGGGCGCAAGAGACCCAGTACTTC
cdr3_aa: CASSSPSGAQETQYF

clone_size: .
j_call: TRBJ2-1
v_call: TRBV19
d_call: TRBD1
cdr3_nt: TGTGCCAGTAGTGGGACAGGGGAATACAATGAGCAGTTCTTC
cdr3_aa: CASSGTGEYNEQFF

clone_size: .
j_call: TRBJ2-5
v_call: TRBV4-2
d_call: .
cdr3_nt: TGTGCCAGCAGCCAAGATTTCGCGGGAGAGACCCAGTACTTC
cdr3_aa: CASSQDFAGETQYF

clone_size: .
j_call: TRBJ2-3
v_call: TRBV5-8
d_call: TRBD1
cdr3_nt: TGTGCCAGCAGCCTACTGACAGGGACGGCAGATACGCAGTATTTT
cdr3_aa: CASSLLTGTADTQYF

clone_size: .
j_call: TRBJ1-1
v_call: TRBV6-1
d_call: TRBD1
cdr3_nt: TGTGCCAGCAGTAACAGGGGGCGAGGGACTGAAGCTTTCTTT
cdr3_aa: CASSNRGRGTEAFF

clone_size: once
j_call: TRBJ1-1
v_call: TRBV6-5
d_call: .
cdr3_nt: TGTGCCAGCAGTTACTTCTCGGGGAACACTGAAGCTTTCTTT
cdr3_aa: CASSYFSGNTEAFF

clone_size: .
j_call: TRBJ2-5
v_call: TRBV7-9
d_call: .
cdr3_nt: TGTGCCAGCAGTTCGGACTACGGCGAGACCCAGTACTTC
cdr3_aa: CASSSDYGETQYF

clone_size: .
j_call: TRBJ1-3
v_call: TRBV4-1
d_call: .
cdr3_nt: TGCGCCAGCAGCCAAGAACTCTCGGTTTCTGGAAACACCATATATTTT
cdr3_aa: CASSQELSVSGNTIYF

clone_size: .
j_call: TRBJ2-1
v_call: TRBV11-2
d_call: .
cdr3_nt: TGTGCCAGCAGCTTAGACCTCGACTCCTACAATGAGCAGTTCTTC
cdr3_aa: CASSLDLDSYNEQFF

clone_size: .
j_call: TRBJ2-5
v_call: TRBV9
d_call: .
cdr3_nt: TGTGCCAGCAGCGTAACTGGAGGGCTAGCGGAGACCCAGTACTTC
cdr3_aa: CASSVTGGLAETQYF

clone_size: .
j_call: TRBJ2-3
v_call: TRBV9
d_call: TRBD1
cdr3_nt: TGTGCCAGCAGCGTAGTCGGGACAGGGGGCTTGGATACGCAGTATTTT
cdr3_aa: CASSVVGTGGLDTQYF

clone_size: .
j_call: TRBJ1-4
v_call: TRBV30
d_call: .
cdr3_nt: TGTGCCTTAGAGATGGGAACGAATGAAAAACTGTTTTTT
cdr3_aa: CALEMGTNEKLFF

clone_size: once
j_call: TRBJ1-2
v_call: TRBV12-5
d_call: .
cdr3_nt: TGTGCTAGTGGTTTGGACCCCCTTCGCCTCCGCCAGGGTTATGGCTACACCTTC
cdr3_aa: CASGLDPLRLRQGYGYTF

clone_size: .
j_call: TRBJ1-1
v_call: TRBV10-3
d_call: .
cdr3_nt: TGTGCCATCAGTGAGAACCCCAGGGGCGAAGCTTTCTTT
cdr3_aa: CAISENPRGEAFF

clone_size: .
j_call: TRBJ2-5
v_call: TRBV19
d_call: TRBD1
cdr3_nt: TGTGCCAGTAGTTTACAGGGGGCGGGGGAGACCCAGTACTTC
cdr3_aa: CASSLQGAGETQYF

clone_size: .
j_call: TRBJ2-1
v_call: TRBV10-3
d_call: .
cdr3_nt: TGTGCCATCAGTGAGTCGAGTAGTGGGAACAGCCCGTTCTTC
cdr3_aa: CAISESSSGNSPFF

clone_size: .
j_call: TRBJ1-2
v_call: TRBV25-1
d_call: .
cdr3_nt: TGTGCCAGCAGTGAGTTTGATAAGGCCACCTTC
cdr3_aa: CASSEFDKATF

clone_size: .
j_call: TRBJ1-5
v_call: TRBV27
d_call: .
cdr3_nt: TGTGCCAGCAGTTCCAGGGAGGCCAATCAGCCCCAGCATTTT
cdr3_aa: CASSSREANQPQHF

clone_size: once
j_call: TRBJ2-2
v_call: TRBV9
d_call: .
cdr3_nt: TGTGCCAGCAGTCACAACACCGGGGAGCTGTTTTTT
cdr3_aa: CASSHNTGELFF

clone_size: once
j_call: TRBJ2-7
v_call: TRBV30
d_call: .
cdr3_nt: TGTGCCTGGAGTGTCCACTACGAGCAGTACTTC
cdr3_aa: CAWSVHYEQYF

clone_size: .
j_call: TRBJ1-1
v_call: TRBV6-5
d_call: TRBD1
cdr3_nt: TGTGCCAGCAGGACAGGGGGGAACACTGAAGCTTTCTTT
cdr3_aa: CASRTGGNTEAFF

clone_size: .
j_call: TRBJ2-1
v_call: TRBV9
d_call: .
cdr3_nt: TGTGCCAGCAGCGCCTCCCTTACCCCAACCACCTCCTACAATGAGCAGTTCTTC
cdr3_aa: CASSASLTPTTSYNEQFF

clone_size: .
j_call: TRBJ1-5
v_call: TRBV12-5
d_call: .
cdr3_nt: TGTGCTAGTGGGCAGGGGAATCAGCCCCAGCATTTT
cdr3_aa: CASGQGNQPQHF

clone_size: .
j_call: TRBJ1-4
v_call: TRBV14
d_call: .
cdr3_nt: TGTGCCAGCAGCCAAGTTCAAGCAGGGGCCCGGGTAAAGGAAAAACTGTTTTTT
cdr3_aa: CASSQVQAGARVKEKLFF

clone_size: .
j_call: TRBJ1-4
v_call: TRBV27
d_call: TRBD1
cdr3_nt: TGTGCCAGCGGACGCGCGCGACAGGGGACGGAAAAACTGTTTTTT
cdr3_aa: CASGRARQGTEKLFF

clone_size: .
j_call: TRBJ2-3
v_call: TRBV6-5
d_call: TRBD2
cdr3_nt: TGTGCCAGCAGTTCTAGCGGGGCGGACACAGATACGCAGTATTTT
cdr3_aa: CASSSSGADTDTQYF

clone_size: .
j_call: TRBJ2-1
v_call: TRBV5-6
d_call: .
cdr3_nt: TGTGCCAGCAGCTTGGGACTAGGGAACAATGAGCAGTTCTTC
cdr3_aa: CASSLGLGNNEQFF

clone_size: .
j_call: TRBJ2-7
v_call: TRBV27
d_call: .
cdr3_nt: TGTGCCAGCAGTTTGGAGCTCCCAGCAGGGTTGGGGGAGCAGTACTTC
cdr3_aa: CASSLELPAGLGEQYF